This record covers a single T cell receptor beta chain. Its target is unknown. The same CDR3 also results from other DNA sequences found in this sample. These data originate in a study of cytomegalovirus exposure and HLA in healthy donors. Study summary: From donors who were HLA-typed, an early data release held around 85 million unique TCRs. Overall study results and limits: The study designated 150 or so TCR beta chains cytomegalovirus-associated. Within a later analysis, the majority of CMV-associated TCR beta chains appeared HLA-restricted. Earlier analysis yielded a pattern in which most TCR beta V segments were productive about 87% or about 30% of the time.

The PCR used 60 Vbeta and 13 Jbeta primers. This table comes from immunoSEQ multiplex PCR, and its TCRdb copy is limited to in-frame clones, with some not included. The data show some 150,000 clones, with about 70% seen just once and over 2.5% held by the top ten. Germline lookup yields CDR1 SGHRS and CDR2 YFSETQ. The CDR3 extends over 14 amino acids. The V end lost 1 base, the J end lost 2 bases, and 9 bases lay between the germline ends. Sequencing input: PBMCs. The rearrangement joins TRBV5-1 to TRBJ1-1, with TRBD1 as a possible D gene (6 bases). The sequence was collected from a young man in good health and CMV-seronegative. CDR3 in amino acids: CASSLTGPNTEAFF. Written as DNA, the CDR3 is TGCGCCAGCAGCTTGACAGGGCCCAACACTGAAGCTTTCTTT.